A selection of T cell receptor beta chains follows, all from one sample in a study of beta chain features in type 1 diabetes. TCRdb's copy holds only in-frame clones and misses some; the assay was immunoSEQ multiplex PCR. This table holds about 170,000 clones, over 6% found once. The sequencing sample was made of central memory CD4+ T cells from blood. Source of these receptors: a man aged 18 to 30 with type 1 diabetes. CDR3s include the opening cysteine and the closing phenylalanine or tryptophan. D genes are given only for firm matches. Clone size is given for some rows only: seen once, a few or many times, or a class if the clone is expanded.

TRBV29-1	many	TRBJ2-3	NA	CSVLRVYSTDTQYF	TGCAGCGTCCTCAGGGTTTATAGCACAGATACGCAGTATTTT
TRBV5-4	few	TRBJ2-5	NA	CASTSGGTAFPQETQYF	TGTGCCAGCACCAGCGGCGGGACAGCCTTTCCCCAAGAGACCCAGTACTTC
TRBV4-2	NA	TRBJ1-3	NA	CASSQEGLGNTIYF	TGTGCCAGCAGCCAAGAGGGACTTGGAAACACCATATATTTT
TRBV27	NA	TRBJ2-2	NA	CASSFPLAGELFF	TGTGCCAGCAGTTTTCCCCTCGCCGGGGAGCTGTTTTTT
TRBV28	few	TRBJ1-1	NA	CASSSWGVSEAFF	TGTGCCAGCAGTTCCTGGGGGGTCTCCGAAGCTTTCTTT
TRBV11-2	NA	TRBJ2-7	NA	CASSRHYEQYF	TGTGCCAGCAGCAGACACTACGAGCAGTACTTC
TRBV6-5	NA	TRBJ2-3	NA	CASSGGVKLGGTQYF	TGTGCCAGCAGTGGAGGTGTCAAACTGGGCGGTACGCAGTATTTT
TRBV20-1	NA	TRBJ2-2	NA	CSARGAGELFF	TGCAGTGCTAGAGGAGCCGGGGAGCTGTTTTTT
TRBV11-2	NA	TRBJ2-3	NA	CASSLAVLASAQYF	TGTGCCAGCAGCTTAGCTGTTTTAGCTAGCGCGCAGTATTTT
TRBV19	NA	TRBJ2-1	TRBD1	CASGPLDRDYNEQFF	TGTGCCAGTGGCCCCCTCGACAGGGACTACAATGAGCAGTTCTTC
TRBV7-2	few	TRBJ2-5	TRBD2	CASSLGTKGLGMGETQYF	TGTGCCAGCAGCTTAGGAACTAAGGGACTAGGGATGGGAGAGACCCAGTACTTC
TRBV5-1	few	TRBJ2-1	NA	CASSLVGGVPYNEQFF	TGCGCCAGCAGCTTGGTTGGCGGGGTCCCCTACAATGAGCAGTTCTTC
TRBV15	NA	TRBJ2-2	NA	CATSRNLEAVNTGELFF	TGTGCCACCAGCAGAAACCTTGAGGCCGTGAACACCGGGGAGCTGTTTTTT
TRBV18	NA	TRBJ1-2	NA	CASSPTETNYGYTF	TGTGCCAGCTCACCCACAGAGACTAACTATGGCTACACCTTC
TRBV7-2	NA	TRBJ2-5	TRBD2	CASSRGGLAGQETQYF	TGTGCCAGCAGCCGCGGGGGACTAGCCGGACAAGAGACCCAGTACTTC
TRBV28	NA	TRBJ2-6	TRBD2	CASTGGGGANVLTF	TGTGCCAGCACCGGGGGGGGAGGGGCCAACGTCCTGACTTTC
TRBV15	NA	TRBJ2-3	NA	CATSRDRRPPYF	TGTGCCACCAGCAGAGATCGGAGGCCCCCGTATTTT
TRBV28	NA	TRBJ1-2	NA	CASSLPDSGRGYTF	TGTGCCAGCAGTTTACCCGACTCAGGGCGAGGCTACACCTTC
TRBV2	NA	TRBJ1-2	NA	CASSWTGGYGYTF	TGTGCCAGCAGTTGGACGGGAGGCTATGGCTACACCTTC
TRBV19	few	TRBJ2-3	NA	CASSVGVGTSGTQYF	TGTGCCAGTAGTGTAGGAGTAGGGACTTCTGGTACGCAGTATTTT
TRBV7-2	NA	TRBJ2-7	TRBD2	CASTPGGSRNEQYF	TGTGCCAGCACCCCTGGCGGGAGCAGGAACGAGCAGTACTTC
TRBV27	few	TRBJ2-1	TRBD2	CASRRLAGYNEQFF	TGTGCCAGCAGAAGACTAGCGGGGTACAATGAGCAGTTCTTC
TRBV4-2	NA	TRBJ2-2	NA	CASSQEGGTGTGELFF	TGTGCCAGCAGCCAAGAGGGCGGGACGGGCACCGGGGAGCTGTTTTTT
TRBV5-4	few	TRBJ2-1	TRBD2	CASSLTSGGPLGSQFF	TGTGCCAGCAGCTTGACTAGCGGGGGCCCCCTTGGATCGCAGTTCTTC
TRBV5-1	NA	TRBJ2-1	TRBD2	CASSLGTSGSNEQFF	TGCGCCAGCAGCTTAGGGACTAGCGGGTCCAATGAGCAGTTCTTC
TRBV4-2	few	TRBJ1-4	TRBD1	CASSLQGAEEKLFF	TGTGCCAGCAGCTTGCAGGGGGCAGAAGAAAAACTGTTTTTT
TRBV9	few	TRBJ2-2	TRBD1	CASSQQGADTGELFF	TGTGCCAGCAGCCAACAGGGGGCAGACACCGGGGAGCTGTTTTTT
TRBV4-2	NA	TRBJ2-3	TRBD2	CASSQEGTSASDTQYF	TGTGCCAGCAGCCAAGAAGGGACTAGCGCGTCGGATACGCAGTATTTT
TRBV30	NA	TRBJ1-5	NA	CAWSPRENQPQHF	TGTGCCTGGAGCCCACGGGAGAATCAGCCCCAGCATTTT
TRBV30	few	TRBJ2-5	TRBD2	CAWTSGGSETQYF	TGTGCCTGGACTAGCGGGGGGTCGGAGACCCAGTACTTC
TRBV27	few	TRBJ2-3	TRBD1	CASGTGPVDTQYF	TGTGCCAGTGGGACAGGGCCAGTCGATACGCAGTATTTT
TRBV10-3	few	TRBJ2-3	TRBD2	CAISETGGVDTQYF	TGTGCCATCAGTGAGACGGGGGGAGTAGATACGCAGTATTTT
TRBV11-2	few	TRBJ2-1	TRBD2	CASSRGDLAGVNEQFF	TGTGCCAGCAGCCGAGGAGATCTAGCGGGCGTGAATGAGCAGTTCTTC
TRBV9	NA	TRBJ2-5	NA	CASSVRRAGPLQETQYF	TGTGCCAGCAGCGTACGGAGAGCGGGCCCCCTACAAGAGACCCAGTACTTC
TRBV19	few	TRBJ1-5	NA	CASSMIGEAQHF	TGTGCCAGTAGTATGATCGGGGAGGCCCAGCATTTT
TRBV28	few	TRBJ1-4	TRBD1	CASSFSYTGGGTGNEKLFF	TGTGCCAGCAGTTTCTCCTACACTGGAGGCGGGACAGGGAATGAAAAACTGTTTTTT
TRBV5-1	few	TRBJ2-3	TRBD2	CASSPGLAADTQYF	TGCGCCAGCAGCCCGGGACTAGCAGCAGATACGCAGTATTTT
TRBV28	few	TRBJ2-5	NA	CASSLWAGEETQYF	TGTGCCAGCAGTTTATGGGCAGGGGAGGAGACCCAGTACTTC
TRBV2	NA	TRBJ1-3	NA	CAQLQGTGNTIYF	TGTGCCCAACTCCAGGGTACTGGAAACACCATATATTTT
TRBV18	NA	TRBJ1-2	TRBD1	CASSPPGQRIYGYTF	TGTGCCAGCTCACCACCGGGACAGAGAATCTATGGCTACACCTTC
TRBV19	few	TRBJ2-7	TRBD2	CASSAGLAVYEQYF	TGTGCCAGTAGTGCCGGACTAGCGGTCTACGAGCAGTACTTC
TRBV7-9	NA	TRBJ2-3	TRBD1	CASSYGQGEDTQYF	TGTGCCAGCAGCTACGGACAGGGGGAAGATACGCAGTATTTT
TRBV30	NA	TRBJ1-2	NA	CAWSRGYSGGYTF	TGTGCCTGGTCCCGGGGGTATTCTGGAGGCTACACCTTC
TRBV7-9	few	TRBJ1-5	NA	CASSFLDSNQPQHF	TGTGCCAGCAGCTTCTTGGACAGTAATCAGCCCCAGCATTTT
TRBV10-3	NA	TRBJ1-2	NA	CAISDPVRYGYTF	TGTGCCATCAGTGATCCCGTCCGCTATGGCTACACCTTC
TRBV15	NA	TRBJ2-5	TRBD1	CATSRDFTGTGYTQYF	TGTGCCACCAGCAGAGATTTCACCGGGACAGGGTATACCCAGTACTTC
TRBV29-1	NA	TRBJ2-7	TRBD2	CSGGTSGGYEQYF	TGCAGCGGCGGGACTAGCGGAGGCTACGAGCAGTACTTC
TRBV28	NA	TRBJ1-2	TRBD1	CASRPGQAIYGYTF	TGTGCCAGCAGACCGGGACAGGCCATTTATGGCTACACCTTC
TRBV5-1	NA	TRBJ2-7	TRBD1	CASSFRTGQNDEQYF	TGCGCCAGCAGCTTCCGGACAGGGCAGAACGACGAGCAGTACTTC
TRBV6-6	NA	TRBJ2-5	NA	CASSPAEETQYF	TGTGCCAGCAGCCCGGCGGAGGAGACCCAGTACTTC
TRBV5-1	NA	TRBJ2-7	NA	CASSSTGSNYEQYF	TGCGCCAGCAGCTCAACGGGATCCAACTACGAGCAGTACTTC
TRBV6-4	few	TRBJ1-2	TRBD1	CASSPSTTGLIGYTF	TGTGCCAGCAGTCCCTCAACGACAGGGCTGATCGGCTACACCTTC
TRBV7-2	few	TRBJ1-1	NA	CASSPSRGNTEAFF	TGTGCCAGCAGCCCAAGTCGGGGAAACACTGAAGCTTTCTTT
TRBV11-2	NA	TRBJ1-1	NA	CASSPRITDTEAFF	TGTGCCAGCAGCCCCAGGATAACGGACACTGAAGCTTTCTTT
TRBV19	NA	TRBJ2-7	NA	CASSPRGSETYEQYF	TGTGCCAGTAGTCCACGTGGCAGCGAGACCTACGAGCAGTACTTC
TRBV9	few	TRBJ2-3	NA	CASSVTGLVSTDTQYF	TGTGCCAGCAGCGTGACAGGTTTAGTTAGCACAGATACGCAGTATTTT
TRBV28	few	TRBJ2-7	TRBD1	CASSHTGTANYEQYF	TGTGCCAGCAGTCATACCGGGACAGCTAACTACGAGCAGTACTTC
TRBV11-2	NA	TRBJ2-1	NA	CASKRVGDGEQFF	TGTGCCAGCAAACGGGTTGGAGACGGTGAGCAGTTCTTC
TRBV27	NA	TRBJ1-6	NA	CASSPLGLNSPLHF	TGTGCCAGCAGTCCCCTAGGTTTGAATTCACCCCTCCACTTT
TRBV5-1	NA	TRBJ2-5	NA	CASSEPTETQYF	TGCGCCAGCAGCGAACCTACGGAGACCCAGTACTTC